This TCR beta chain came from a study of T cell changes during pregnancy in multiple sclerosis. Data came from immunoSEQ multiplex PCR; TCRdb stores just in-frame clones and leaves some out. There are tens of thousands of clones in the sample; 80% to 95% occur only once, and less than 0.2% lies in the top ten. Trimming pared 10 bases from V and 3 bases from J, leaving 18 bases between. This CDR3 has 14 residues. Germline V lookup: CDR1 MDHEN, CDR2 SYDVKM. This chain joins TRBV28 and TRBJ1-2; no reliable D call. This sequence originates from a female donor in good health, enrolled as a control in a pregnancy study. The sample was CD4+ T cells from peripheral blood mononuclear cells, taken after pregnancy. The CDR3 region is CATQFYSEHYGYTF. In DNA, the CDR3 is TGTGCCACCCAGTTTTACAGTGAGCACTATGGCTACACCTTC.